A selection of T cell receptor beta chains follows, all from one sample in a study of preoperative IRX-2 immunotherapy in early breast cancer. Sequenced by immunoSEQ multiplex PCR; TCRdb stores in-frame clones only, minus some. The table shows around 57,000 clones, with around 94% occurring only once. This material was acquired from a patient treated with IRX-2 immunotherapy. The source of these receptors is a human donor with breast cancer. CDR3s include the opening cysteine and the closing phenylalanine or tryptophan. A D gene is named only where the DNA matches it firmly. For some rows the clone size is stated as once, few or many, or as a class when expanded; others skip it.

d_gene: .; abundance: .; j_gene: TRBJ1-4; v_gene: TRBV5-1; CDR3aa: CASSPQPGRNEKLFF; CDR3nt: TGCGCCAGCAGCCCTCAACCCGGACGTAATGAAAAACTGTTTTTT
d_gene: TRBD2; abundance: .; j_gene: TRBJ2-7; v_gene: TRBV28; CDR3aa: CASSFDLAGEVHEQYF; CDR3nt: TGTGCCAGCAGTTTCGATTTAGCGGGAGAAGTACACGAGCAGTACTTC
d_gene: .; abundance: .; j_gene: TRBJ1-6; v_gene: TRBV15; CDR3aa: CATSRDRGLNSPLHF; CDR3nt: TGTGCCACCAGCAGAGATAGAGGCCTTAATTCACCCCTCCACTTT
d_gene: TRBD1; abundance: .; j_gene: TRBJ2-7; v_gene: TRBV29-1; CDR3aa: CSVGQGAYEQYF; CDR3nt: TGCAGCGTCGGACAGGGGGCCTACGAGCAGTACTTC
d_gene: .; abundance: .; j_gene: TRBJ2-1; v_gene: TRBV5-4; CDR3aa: CASSLRGEQFF; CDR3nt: TGTGCCAGCAGCCTGAGAGGTGAGCAGTTCTTC
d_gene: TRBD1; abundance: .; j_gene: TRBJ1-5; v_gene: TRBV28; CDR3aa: CASSSSNRGGNTGDQPQHF; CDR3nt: TGTGCCAGCAGCTCGTCTAACAGGGGGGGAAACACAGGGGATCAGCCCCAGCATTTT
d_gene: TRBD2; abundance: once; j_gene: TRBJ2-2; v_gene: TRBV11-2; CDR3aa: CASSLGTSGTGELFF; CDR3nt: TGTGCCAGCAGCCTTGGGACTAGTGGGACCGGGGAGCTGTTTTTT
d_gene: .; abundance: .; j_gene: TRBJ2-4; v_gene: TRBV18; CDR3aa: CASSPRVAKNIQYF; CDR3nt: TGTGCCAGCTCACCAAGAGTGGCCAAAAACATTCAGTACTTC
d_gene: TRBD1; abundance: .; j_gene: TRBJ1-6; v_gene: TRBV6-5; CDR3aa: CASSYSGTGASSPLHF; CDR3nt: TGTGCCAGCAGTTACTCCGGGACAGGGGCTTCTTCACCCCTCCACTTT
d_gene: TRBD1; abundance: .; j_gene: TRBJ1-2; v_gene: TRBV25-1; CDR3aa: CASSELGQGIYGYTF; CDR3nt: TGTGCCAGCAGTGAACTTGGACAGGGTATTTATGGCTACACCTTC
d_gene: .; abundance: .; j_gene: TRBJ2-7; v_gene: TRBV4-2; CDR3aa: CASSPAAVGEYEQYF; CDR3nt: TGTGCCAGCAGCCCGGCGGCCGTCGGGGAATACGAGCAGTACTTC
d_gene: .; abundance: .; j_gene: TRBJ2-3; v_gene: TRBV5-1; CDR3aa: CASSTGPSTDTQYF; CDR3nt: TGCGCCAGCAGTACAGGGCCTAGCACAGATACGCAGTATTTT
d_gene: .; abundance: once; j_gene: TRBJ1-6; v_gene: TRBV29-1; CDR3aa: CSVEERSGSPLHF; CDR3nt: TGCAGCGTTGAGGAGAGGTCGGGTTCACCCCTCCACTTT
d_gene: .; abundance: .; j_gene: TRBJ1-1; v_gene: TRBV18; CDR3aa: CASSPTLGGADTEAFF; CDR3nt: TGTGCCAGCTCACCTACCCTAGGGGGGGCCGACACTGAAGCTTTCTTT
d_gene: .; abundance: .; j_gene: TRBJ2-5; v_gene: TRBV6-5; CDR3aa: CASSYRPNWETQYF; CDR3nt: TGTGCCAGCAGTTACAGACCCAACTGGGAGACCCAGTACTTC
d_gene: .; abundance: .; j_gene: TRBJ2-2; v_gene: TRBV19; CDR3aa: CASVVWGTGELFF; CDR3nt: TGTGCCAGTGTGGTATGGGGCACCGGGGAGCTGTTTTTT
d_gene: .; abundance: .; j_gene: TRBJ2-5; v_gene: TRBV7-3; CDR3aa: CASSSDRQETQYF; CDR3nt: TGTGCCAGCAGCTCAGACAGACAAGAGACCCAGTACTTC
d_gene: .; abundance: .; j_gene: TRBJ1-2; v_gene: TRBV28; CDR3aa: CASTRAPYYGYTF; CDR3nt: TGTGCCAGCACCCGTGCCCCTTACTATGGCTACACCTTC
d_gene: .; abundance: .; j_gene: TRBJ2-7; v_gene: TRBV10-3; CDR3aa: CAISASPLGYEQYF; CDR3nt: TGTGCCATCAGTGCAAGCCCCCTAGGCTACGAGCAGTACTTC
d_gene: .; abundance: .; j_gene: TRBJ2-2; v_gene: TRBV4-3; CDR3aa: CASKRVLETNTGELFF; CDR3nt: TGCGCCAGCAAGAGGGTACTCGAGACGAACACCGGGGAGCTGTTTTTT
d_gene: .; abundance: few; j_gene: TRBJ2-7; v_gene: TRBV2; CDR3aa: CASTGMAYEQYF; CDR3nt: TGTGCCAGCACAGGGATGGCCTACGAGCAGTACTTC
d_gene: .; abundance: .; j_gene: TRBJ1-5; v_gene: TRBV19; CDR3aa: CASSLGAGSNQPQHF; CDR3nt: TGTGCCAGTAGCCTTGGGGCAGGATCCAATCAGCCCCAGCATTTT
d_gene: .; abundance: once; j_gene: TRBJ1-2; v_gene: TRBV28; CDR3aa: CASSLGIQYYGYTF; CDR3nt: TGTGCCAGCAGTTTGGGAATACAGTACTATGGCTACACCTTC
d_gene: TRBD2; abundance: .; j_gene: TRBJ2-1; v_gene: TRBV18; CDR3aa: CASSPRLAGAYNEQFF; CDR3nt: TGTGCCAGCTCACCCCGACTAGCGGGGGCCTACAATGAGCAGTTCTTC
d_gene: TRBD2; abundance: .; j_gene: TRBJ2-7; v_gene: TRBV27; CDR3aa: CASSPVTSGSHEQYF; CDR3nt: TGTGCCAGCAGTCCGGTGACTAGCGGGAGCCACGAGCAGTACTTC
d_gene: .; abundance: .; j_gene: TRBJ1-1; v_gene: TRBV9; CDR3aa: CASSGTGGYTEAFF; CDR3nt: TGTGCCAGCAGCGGAACCGGGGGCTACACTGAAGCTTTCTTT
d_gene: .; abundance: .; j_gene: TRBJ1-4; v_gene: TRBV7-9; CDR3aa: CASSALRAVNEKLFF; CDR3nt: TGTGCCAGCAGCGCCCTCAGGGCAGTTAATGAAAAACTGTTTTTT
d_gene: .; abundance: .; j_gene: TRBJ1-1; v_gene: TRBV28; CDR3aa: CASSVLGVVFRRTNTEAFF; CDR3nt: TGTGCCAGCAGTGTGTTGGGGGTAGTATTCCGCCGCACGAACACTGAAGCTTTCTTT
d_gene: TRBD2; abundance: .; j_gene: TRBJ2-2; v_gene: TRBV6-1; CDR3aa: CPSWGGLYTGELFF; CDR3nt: TGTCCCAGTTGGGGGGGGTTATACACCGGGGAGCTGTTTTTT
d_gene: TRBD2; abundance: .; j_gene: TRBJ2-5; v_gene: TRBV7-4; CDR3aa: CASSLDLQREGSQETQYF; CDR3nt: TGTGCCAGCAGCTTAGATCTGCAGCGGGAGGGATCCCAAGAGACCCAGTACTTC
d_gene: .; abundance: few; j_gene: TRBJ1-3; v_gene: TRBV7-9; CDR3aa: CASSFHGRENTIYF; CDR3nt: TGTGCCAGCAGCTTCCACGGACGGGAAAACACCATATATTTT
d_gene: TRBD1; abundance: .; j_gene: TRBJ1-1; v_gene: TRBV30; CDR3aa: CAWRARTGENRAGTEAFF; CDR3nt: TGTGCCTGGAGAGCTCGGACAGGGGAGAATCGTGCAGGGACTGAAGCTTTCTTT
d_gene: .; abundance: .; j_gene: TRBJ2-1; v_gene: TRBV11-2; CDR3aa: CASSLGGAGQFF; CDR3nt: TGTGCCAGCAGCTTAGGCGGGGCAGGTCAGTTCTTC
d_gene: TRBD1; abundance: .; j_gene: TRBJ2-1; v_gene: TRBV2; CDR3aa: CASREGTGGYNEQFF; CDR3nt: TGTGCCAGCAGAGAGGGGACAGGGGGCTACAATGAGCAGTTCTTC
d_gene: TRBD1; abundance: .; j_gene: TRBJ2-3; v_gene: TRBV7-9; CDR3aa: CASSLRQGDTDTQYF; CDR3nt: TGTGCCAGCAGCTTACGACAGGGGGACACAGATACGCAGTATTTT
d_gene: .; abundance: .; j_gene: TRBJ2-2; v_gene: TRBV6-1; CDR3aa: CASTRLPGELFF; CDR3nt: TGTGCCAGCACCCGACTACCCGGGGAGCTGTTTTTT
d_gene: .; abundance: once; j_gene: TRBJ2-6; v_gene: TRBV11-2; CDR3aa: CASSLRGSGANVLTF; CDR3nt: TGTGCCAGCAGCTTAAGGGGCTCTGGGGCCAACGTCCTGACTTTC
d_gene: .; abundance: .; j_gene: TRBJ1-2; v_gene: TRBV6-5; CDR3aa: CASSLPGAPLYTF; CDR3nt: TGTGCCAGCAGCCTCCCAGGGGCCCCGCTGTACACCTTC
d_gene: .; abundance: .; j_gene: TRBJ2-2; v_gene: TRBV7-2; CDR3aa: CASSRSPDSRLFF; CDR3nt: TGTGCCAGCAGCCGATCCCCGGACTCCAGGCTGTTTTTT
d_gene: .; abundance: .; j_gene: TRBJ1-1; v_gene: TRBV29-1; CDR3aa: CCDQVNTEAFF; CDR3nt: TGCTGCGATCAGGTGAACACTGAAGCTTTCTTT
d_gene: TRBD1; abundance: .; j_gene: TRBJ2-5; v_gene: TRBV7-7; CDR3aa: CASSYGRDSQETQYF; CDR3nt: TGTGCCAGCAGCTACGGCCGGGACAGTCAAGAGACCCAGTACTTC
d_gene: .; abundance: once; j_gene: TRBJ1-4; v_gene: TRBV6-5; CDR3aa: CASSYSLLGLEKLFF; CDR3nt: TGTGCCAGCAGTTACTCGTTATTAGGGCTCGAAAAACTGTTTTTT
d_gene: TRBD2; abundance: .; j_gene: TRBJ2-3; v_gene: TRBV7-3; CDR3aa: CASSGAGADTQYF; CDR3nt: TGTGCCAGCAGCGGAGCGGGAGCGGATACGCAGTATTTT
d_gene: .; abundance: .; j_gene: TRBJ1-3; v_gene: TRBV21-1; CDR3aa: CASSKETGQGTCSGNTIYF; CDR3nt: TGTGCCAGCAGCAAAGAGACGGGACAGGGAACGTGCTCTGGAAACACCATATATTTT
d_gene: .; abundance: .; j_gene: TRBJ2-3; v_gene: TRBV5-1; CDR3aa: CASSLGAAASTDTQYF; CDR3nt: TGCGCCAGCAGCTTGGGGGCGGCGGCTAGCACAGATACGCAGTATTTT